The 17 T cell receptor beta chains presented below share a single source sample, sequenced in a study of a mutant IDH1 vaccine in newly diagnosed glioma. Produced via immunoSEQ multiplex PCR; TCRdb's table is partial and in-frame only. The data contain more than 50,000 clones, around 85% of them singletons. The time point is: baseline, week 1 (first vaccination visit). Treatment here: pre-vaccination baseline after standard-of-care therapy. The specimen comprised PBMCs, sampled from a glioma patient treated with radiotherapy, temozolomide or both. All receptors come from a man aged 30 to 39 with glioma.

This chain uses TRBV5-1 with TRBJ2-3; the D gene could be TRBD1 or TRBD2 (6 bases each). The CDR3 totals 17 residues. Germline assignment: CDR1 SGHRS and CDR2 YFSETQ. The V and J ends lost 4 bases and 1 base respectively, with 19 bases between them. In nucleotides, the CDR3 is TGCGCCAGCAGCCCGATACAGGGACTGGGCGGCACAGATACGCAGTATTTT. Its protein is CASSPIQGLGGTDTQYF.

This clone is a singleton in its sample. The rearrangement uses TRBV11-2 and TRBJ2-7; TRBD1 agrees at 7 bases. V dropped 0 bases and J dropped 6; count of bases not matched to a gene: 8. This CDR3 is built from 15 residues. Germline loops: CDR1 SGHAT, CDR2 FQNNGV. For the CDR3, the DNA is TGTGCCAGCAGCTTAGATCTTGACAGGGCGGGCGAGCAGTACTTC. It encodes CASSLDLDRAGEQYF. Variable domain in full (rest from reference TRBV11-2 and TRBJ2-7): EAGVAQSPRYKIIEKRQSVAFWCNPISGHATLYWYQQILGQGPKLLIQFQNNGVVDDSQLPKDRFSAERLKGVDSTLKIQPAKLEDSAVYLCASSLDLDRAGEQYFGPGTRLTVT.

This clone was counted only a few times. CDR3 DNA: TGTGCCGCCTACCGGGACAGGGGCCAGCCCCAGCATTTT. It codes for CAAYRDRGQPQHF. The chain uses TRBV25-1 and TRBJ1-5; 10 bases map to TRBD1. The CDR3 spans 13 residues. The trim removed 11 bases at V and 7 bases at J, leaving 8 bases unmatched. The V gene's germline CDR1 is MGHDK and CDR2 SYGVNS.

The chain couples TRBV2 to TRBJ2-2; 10 nucleotides match TRBD1. Germline assignment: CDR1 SNHLY and CDR2 FYNNEI. The CDR3 extends over 16 amino acids. J lost 7 bases, V lost 5 bases, and 10 bases had no gene match. The CDR3 DNA sequence: TGTGCCAGCAGTCCAAGGGACAGGGGACGGATCGGGGAGCTGTTTTTT. Encoded protein: CASSPRDRGRIGELFF.

This clone has only one observation. The chain couples TRBV7-9 to TRBJ2-5; D not certain. The length of the CDR3 is 14 residues. The V and J ends lost 1 base and 2 bases respectively, with 8 bases between them. The V gene's germline CDR1 is SEHNR and CDR2 FQNEAQ (reference sequence). The CDR3: CASSLGSRQETQYF. CDR3 sequence (DNA): TGTGCCAGCAGCTTAGGGAGCAGACAAGAGACCCAGTACTTC.

This clone was found a few times. CDR3: CASSLGRTNYGYTF. DNA of the CDR3: TGTGCCAGCAGCTTAGGACGGACTAACTATGGCTACACCTTC. The chain links TRBV7-2 to TRBJ1-2; unclear D gene. This CDR3 is built from 14 residues. V gave up 1 base and J gave up 0 bases, with 6 bases separating them. Per germline, CDR1 SGHTA and CDR2 FQGNSA.

The chain uses TRBV5-1 and TRBJ2-1; D perhaps matches TRBD1 (5 bases). V was cut by 2 bases and J by 1 base, with 7 bases left in between. This CDR3 comprises 14 residues. Germline values: CDR1 SGHRS, CDR2 YFSETQ. The CDR3 coding sequence is TGCGCCAGCAGCTTCGGACAATCCTACAATGAGCAGTTCTTC. It yields the protein CASSFGQSYNEQFF.

This chain links TRBV27 with TRBJ2-5; D remains unclear. Germline V gene data show CDR1 as MNHEY and CDR2 as SMNVEV (reference sequence). V was trimmed by 7 bases and J by 4 bases, leaving 7 bases between them. This CDR3 region has 11 residues. This CDR3 reads CASTLGETQYF. Here the CDR3 DNA reads TGTGCCAGCACCCTTGGAGAGACCCAGTACTTC.

DNA of the CDR3: TGTGCCAGCAGCCCATCAACAGGGATCTATGGCTACACCTTC. Translating it yields CASSPSTGIYGYTF. The J gene is TRBJ1-2, the V gene TRBV13, with D possibly matching TRBD1 (6 bases). This CDR3 comprises 14 residues. Germline-derived CDR1 and CDR2 are PRHDT and FYEKMQ (reference sequence). V was trimmed by 5 bases and J by 4 bases, leaving 14 bases between them.

This chain links TRBV19 with TRBJ2-7; 9 bases line up with TRBD1. Unmatched junction bases numbered 13, after V lost 10 bases and J lost 6 bases. This CDR3 has 14 residues. The germline V gene has CDR1 LNHDA and CDR2 SQIVND (reference sequence). The CDR3 nucleotides are TGTGCCACTTCGACAGGGGGGTCGACTACCGAGCAGTACTTC. It codes for CATSTGGSTTEQYF.

In nucleotides, the CDR3 is TGTGCCAGCAGCCAAGTAGGGGAGGCCACCGGGGAGCTGTTTTTT. Translating gives CASSQVGEATGELFF. V is TRBV14 and J is TRBJ2-2; the D gene is possibly TRBD2 (6 bases). Germline CDR1 and CDR2: SGHDN and FVKESK. The V end was cut by 1 base, the J end by 4 bases, with 10 bases between. The CDR3 is made up of 15 amino acids.

The chain is built from TRBV19 and TRBJ1-5, with 9 positions matching TRBD1. Trimming removed 3 bases from V and 5 bases from J; junction bases left unmatched: 5. The CDR3 contains 15 residues. Germline V gives CDR1 LNHDA, CDR2 SQIVND (reference sequence). CDR3 nucleotide sequence: TGTGCCAGTAGTATGGGACAGGGATCTTATCAGCCCCAGCATTTT. This codes for CASSMGQGSYQPQHF.

The chain carries TRBV2 and TRBJ1-2; D gene unclear. V was trimmed by 3 bases and J by 3 bases, leaving 17 bases between them. The CDR3 spans 16 residues. In germline, CDR1 is SNHLY, CDR2 FYNNEI. DNA for the CDR3: TGTGCCAGCAGTGATTGGGAGAGAAGGTCCGACTATGGCTACACCTTC. Translated, it gives CASSDWERRSDYGYTF.

Only a few counts were recorded for this clone. This chain links TRBV11-2 with TRBJ1-1; D remains unclear. The germline CDR1 and CDR2 sequences are SGHAT and FQNNGV. The CDR3 has 13 amino acids. V lost 0 bases, J lost 6 bases, and 8 bases lay in between. The CDR3 DNA reads as TGTGCCAGCAGCTTAGAAGGGCGCGCTGAAGCTTTCTTT. It is translated as CASSLEGRAEAFF.

The chain couples TRBV28 to TRBJ1-5; D unclear. The CDR3 has 12 residues. CDR1 is MDHEN, CDR2 SYDVKM, per germline. Trimming pared 2 bases from V and 7 bases from J, leaving 6 bases between. The CDR3 sequence: CASSLPSQPQHF. In DNA, the CDR3 is TGTGCCAGCAGTTTACCCTCCCAGCCCCAGCATTTT.

This sequence joins TRBV5-6 and TRBJ2-7; 8 nucleotides line up with TRBD1. Germline CDR1 reads SGHDT; CDR2 reads YYEEEE. With 4 bases clipped from V and 2 bases from J, the junction kept 8 bases outside the gene matches. There are 15 residues in the CDR3. CDR3 bases: TGTGCCAGCAGCGGCCGGGACAGGAAGCCCTACGAGCAGTACTTC. Protein product: CASSGRDRKPYEQYF.

The rearrangement joins TRBV20-1 to TRBJ1-1, with 7 nucleotides matching TRBD1. The CDR3 is 10 residues long. J gave up 11 bases and V 7 bases, and 7 bases lay outside the gene matches. Germline-derived CDR1 and CDR2 are DFQATT and SNEGSKA (reference sequence). The CDR3 sequence is CSGTTGIAFF. The CDR3 DNA reads TGCAGTGGTACGACAGGGATTGCTTTCTTT.